This is a list of T cell receptor beta chains from one sample in a study of blood T cells in healthy people across ages. Each CDR3 protein is one row after TCRdb ran MiXCR on the 5' RACE reads. This table holds about 680,000 distinct CDR3 sequences, 45% to 50% found once. The sample comprised blood. The origin of the receptors is an older woman in good health. The CDR3 runs from the conserved cysteine through the conserved F or W. A D gene is named only where the DNA matches it firmly. A row's size may be missing; if present it is once, few, many or a size class.

clone_size: many; v_call: TRBV28; j_call: TRBJ1-6; d_call: NA; cdr3_aa: CASSVIGPNSPLHF; cdr3_nt: TGTGCCAGCAGCGTAATAGGGCCCAATTCACCCCTCCACTTT
clone_size: NA; v_call: TRBV20-1; j_call: TRBJ2-7; d_call: NA; cdr3_aa: CSADSSTYEQYF; cdr3_nt: TGCAGTGCGGACAGTTCGACCTACGAGCAGTACTTC
clone_size: NA; v_call: TRBV20-1; j_call: TRBJ2-3; d_call: NA; cdr3_aa: CSGRASITDTQYF; cdr3_nt: TGCAGTGGACGGGCCTCTATCACAGATACGCAGTATTTT
clone_size: NA; v_call: TRBV18; j_call: TRBJ1-6; d_call: TRBD1; cdr3_aa: CASSPYPTGGYNSPLHF; cdr3_nt: TGTGCCAGCTCACCTTACCCGACAGGGGGGTATAATTCACCCCTCCACTTT
clone_size: NA; v_call: TRBV4-2; j_call: TRBJ2-5; d_call: TRBD2; cdr3_aa: CASDQGSSSGSAETQYF; cdr3_nt: TGTGCCAGCGACCAGGGTAGTTCTAGCGGGAGTGCGGAGACCCAGTACTTC
clone_size: NA; v_call: TRBV10-3; j_call: TRBJ1-4; d_call: NA; cdr3_aa: CAISGGLDRLNEKLFF; cdr3_nt: TGTGCCATCAGTGGGGGTTTGGACAGACTTAATGAAAAACTGTTTTTT
clone_size: few; v_call: TRBV7-2; j_call: TRBJ1-5; d_call: NA; cdr3_aa: CASSAFGGLNQPQHF; cdr3_nt: TGTGCCAGCAGCGCCTTTGGGGGGTTAAATCAGCCCCAGCATTTT
clone_size: once; v_call: TRBV28; j_call: TRBJ1-1; d_call: TRBD1; cdr3_aa: CAGSPPTGRTEAFF; cdr3_nt: TGTGCCGGCAGTCCGCCGACAGGGAGAACTGAAGCTTTCTTT
clone_size: NA; v_call: TRBV29-1; j_call: TRBJ1-2; d_call: TRBD1; cdr3_aa: CSIMGQGIDYGYTF; cdr3_nt: TGCAGCATAATGGGACAGGGGATAGACTATGGCTACACCTTC
clone_size: NA; v_call: TRBV7-2; j_call: TRBJ2-5; d_call: NA; cdr3_aa: CASSLFGTPGETLYF; cdr3_nt: TGTGCCAGCAGCTTATTTGGGACACCGGGAGAGACCCTGTACTTC
clone_size: NA; v_call: TRBV2; j_call: TRBJ1-1; d_call: NA; cdr3_aa: CASSADLNTEAFF; cdr3_nt: TGTGCCAGCAGTGCGGACTTGAACACTGAAGCTTTCTTT
clone_size: NA; v_call: TRBV12-3/TRBV12-4; j_call: TRBJ2-1; d_call: TRBD2; cdr3_aa: CASSPFTGLAFHNEQFF; cdr3_nt: TGTGCCAGCAGTCCCTTTACTGGACTAGCGTTTCACAATGAGCAGTTCTTC
clone_size: NA; v_call: TRBV11-2; j_call: TRBJ2-5; d_call: TRBD2; cdr3_aa: CASSSVRGGVALKGGETQYF; cdr3_nt: TGTGCCAGCAGCTCCGTTCGGGGGGGAGTGGCCCTCAAGGGGGGAGAGACCCAGTACTTC
clone_size: NA; v_call: TRBV6-5; j_call: TRBJ1-1; d_call: NA; cdr3_aa: CASSTEYRVATEAFF; cdr3_nt: TGTGCCAGCAGTACAGAGTACAGGGTCGCCACTGAAGCTTTCTTT
clone_size: NA; v_call: TRBV3-1; j_call: TRBJ2-7; d_call: NA; cdr3_aa: CASSQGTKSYEQYF; cdr3_nt: TGTGCCAGCAGCCAAGGGACCAAGTCCTACGAGCAGTACTTC
clone_size: NA; v_call: TRBV11-3; j_call: TRBJ2-1; d_call: NA; cdr3_aa: CASSYGRAAYNEQFF; cdr3_nt: TGTGCCAGCAGCTATGGACGAGCGGCCTACAATGAGCAGTTCTTC
clone_size: NA; v_call: TRBV29-1; j_call: TRBJ1-5; d_call: NA; cdr3_aa: CSVAIDSNQPQHF; cdr3_nt: TGCAGCGTTGCGATCGATAGCAATCAGCCCCAGCATTTT
clone_size: NA; v_call: TRBV6-5; j_call: TRBJ1-2; d_call: NA; cdr3_aa: CASRSEYGYTF; cdr3_nt: TGTGCCAGCAGGTCGGAATATGGCTACACCTTC
clone_size: few; v_call: TRBV7-9; j_call: TRBJ2-7; d_call: TRBD1; cdr3_aa: CASSLDRWGTGVYEQYF; cdr3_nt: TGTGCCAGCAGCTTAGATCGATGGGGGACAGGGGTGTACGAGCAGTACTTC
clone_size: few; v_call: TRBV7-2; j_call: TRBJ2-1; d_call: NA; cdr3_aa: CASSFERGYNEQFF; cdr3_nt: TGTGCCAGCAGCTTTGAAAGGGGATACAATGAGCAGTTCTTC
clone_size: few; v_call: TRBV9; j_call: TRBJ2-1; d_call: TRBD1; cdr3_aa: CASSGRTGSRGEQFF; cdr3_nt: TGTGCCAGCAGCGGGCGGACAGGGAGTAGGGGTGAGCAGTTCTTC
clone_size: NA; v_call: TRBV20-1; j_call: TRBJ2-3; d_call: NA; cdr3_aa: CSAKGDAGDTQYF; cdr3_nt: TGCAGTGCTAAAGGAGACGCAGGGGATACGCAGTATTTT
clone_size: NA; v_call: TRBV5-1; j_call: TRBJ1-2; d_call: TRBD1; cdr3_aa: CASTSGTVNYGYTF; cdr3_nt: TGCGCCAGCACTAGTGGGACAGTTAACTATGGCTACACCTTC
clone_size: NA; v_call: TRBV3-1; j_call: TRBJ1-4; d_call: NA; cdr3_aa: CASSQEGPTNEKLFF; cdr3_nt: TGTGCCAGCAGCCAAGAGGGACCAACTAATGAAAAACTGTTTTTT
clone_size: NA; v_call: TRBV2; j_call: TRBJ2-3; d_call: TRBD2; cdr3_aa: CASSPGLAKASTDTQYF; cdr3_nt: TGTGCCAGCAGCCCGGGACTAGCGAAAGCTAGCACAGATACGCAGTATTTT
clone_size: NA; v_call: TRBV29-1; j_call: TRBJ2-5; d_call: TRBD1; cdr3_aa: CSVGTGEDGEQYF; cdr3_nt: TGCAGCGTTGGAACAGGGGAAGATGGTGAGCAGTACTTC
clone_size: many; v_call: TRBV5-1; j_call: TRBJ2-7; d_call: NA; cdr3_aa: CASKVRPNYEQYF; cdr3_nt: TGCGCCAGCAAAGTCAGGCCAAACTACGAGCAGTACTTC
clone_size: NA; v_call: TRBV20-1; j_call: TRBJ2-4; d_call: NA; cdr3_aa: CSASGLNIQYF; cdr3_nt: TGCAGTGCGAGTGGACTGAACATTCAGTACTTC
clone_size: NA; v_call: TRBV29-1; j_call: TRBJ2-5; d_call: NA; cdr3_aa: CSVVQDNEQYF; cdr3_nt: TGCAGCGTGGTACAGGACAATGAGCAGTACTTC
clone_size: NA; v_call: TRBV7-2; j_call: TRBJ1-2; d_call: NA; cdr3_aa: CASSPRINGGYTF; cdr3_nt: TGTGCCAGCAGCCCTAGAATTAATGGTGGCTACACCTTC
clone_size: NA; v_call: TRBV5-1; j_call: TRBJ2-1; d_call: NA; cdr3_aa: CASSFGGERDFYEQFF; cdr3_nt: TGCGCCAGCAGCTTTGGGGGCGAGCGGGACTTCTACGAGCAGTTCTTC
clone_size: few; v_call: TRBV20-1; j_call: TRBJ2-7; d_call: TRBD2; cdr3_aa: CSATSGIFYEQYF; cdr3_nt: TGCAGTGCGACTAGCGGGATTTTCTACGAGCAGTACTTC
clone_size: NA; v_call: TRBV29-1; j_call: TRBJ1-1; d_call: TRBD1; cdr3_aa: CSVAPQGGNTEAFF; cdr3_nt: TGCAGCGTCGCCCCACAGGGGGGTAACACTGAAGCTTTCTTT
clone_size: few; v_call: TRBV29-1; j_call: TRBJ2-7; d_call: TRBD1; cdr3_aa: CSVDGTGGSYEQYF; cdr3_nt: TGCAGCGTTGACGGGACAGGGGGCTCCTACGAGCAGTACTTC
clone_size: NA; v_call: TRBV5-1; j_call: TRBJ2-5; d_call: NA; cdr3_aa: CASSFQGTQYF; cdr3_nt: TGCGCCAGCAGCTTCCAAGGGACCCAGTACTTC
clone_size: NA; v_call: TRBV5-1; j_call: TRBJ2-2; d_call: NA; cdr3_aa: CASAPTGSNTGELFF; cdr3_nt: TGCGCCAGCGCCCCGACAGGCTCGAACACCGGGGAGCTGTTTTTT
clone_size: NA; v_call: TRBV28; j_call: TRBJ2-1; d_call: NA; cdr3_aa: CASSLGGTTNEQFF; cdr3_nt: TGTGCCAGCAGTTTAGGAGGCACTACCAATGAGCAGTTCTTC
clone_size: NA; v_call: TRBV29-1; j_call: TRBJ1-2; d_call: NA; cdr3_aa: CSIQLGYGYTF; cdr3_nt: TGCAGCATACAACTGGGGTATGGCTACACCTTC
clone_size: NA; v_call: TRBV29-1; j_call: TRBJ2-3; d_call: NA; cdr3_aa: CSVESQSTDTQYF; cdr3_nt: TGCAGCGTTGAATCCCAGAGCACAGATACGCAGTATTTT
clone_size: few; v_call: TRBV24-1; j_call: TRBJ2-5; d_call: NA; cdr3_aa: CATSDTPGRQETQYF; cdr3_nt: TGTGCCACCAGTGATACTCCTGGGCGCCAAGAGACCCAGTACTTC
clone_size: many; v_call: TRBV28; j_call: TRBJ2-1; d_call: TRBD1; cdr3_aa: CASSSPAGQGNEQFF; cdr3_nt: TGTGCCAGCAGTTCCCCTGCGGGACAGGGCAATGAGCAGTTCTTC
clone_size: NA; v_call: TRBV30; j_call: TRBJ1-1; d_call: NA; cdr3_aa: CAWSQKNTEAFF; cdr3_nt: TGTGCCTGGAGCCAAAAGAACACTGAAGCTTTCTTT
clone_size: NA; v_call: TRBV2; j_call: TRBJ1-1; d_call: NA; cdr3_aa: CASSARWGRTEAFF; cdr3_nt: TGTGCCAGCAGTGCCCGTTGGGGGCGAACTGAAGCTTTCTTT
clone_size: NA; v_call: TRBV3-1; j_call: TRBJ2-7; d_call: NA; cdr3_aa: CASSQGGLGDEQYF; cdr3_nt: TGTGCCAGCAGCCAAGGGGGACTTGGGGACGAGCAGTACTTC
clone_size: NA; v_call: TRBV27; j_call: TRBJ2-3; d_call: NA; cdr3_aa: CASSLLAITDTQYF; cdr3_nt: TGTGCCAGCAGTTTACTAGCCATCACAGATACGCAGTATTTT
clone_size: few; v_call: TRBV20-1; j_call: TRBJ2-1; d_call: TRBD2; cdr3_aa: CSAREAGTSNNEQFF; cdr3_nt: TGCAGTGCTAGAGAGGCCGGGACTAGTAACAATGAGCAGTTCTTC
clone_size: NA; v_call: TRBV7-3; j_call: TRBJ2-3; d_call: NA; cdr3_aa: CASSLLREERTDTQYF; cdr3_nt: TGTGCCAGCAGCTTATTAAGGGAGGAAAGGACAGATACGCAGTATTTT
clone_size: few; v_call: TRBV7-2; j_call: TRBJ1-6; d_call: NA; cdr3_aa: CASSREQGSDSPLHF; cdr3_nt: TGTGCCAGCAGCCGAGAACAGGGTTCGGATTCACCCCTCCACTTT
clone_size: many; v_call: TRBV20-1; j_call: TRBJ1-4; d_call: NA; cdr3_aa: CSARRRGHNEKLFF; cdr3_nt: TGCAGTGCTAGACGCAGGGGCCATAATGAAAAACTGTTTTTT
clone_size: once; v_call: TRBV7-8; j_call: TRBJ2-5; d_call: NA; cdr3_aa: CASSLGGGKAGETQYF; cdr3_nt: TGTGCCAGCAGCTTAGGAGGCGGGAAGGCAGGGGAGACCCAGTACTTC
clone_size: NA; v_call: TRBV7-8; j_call: TRBJ2-3; d_call: NA; cdr3_aa: CASSFLKTAIDTQYF; cdr3_nt: TGTGCCAGCAGCTTTCTCAAGACCGCTATAGATACGCAGTATTTT
clone_size: NA; v_call: TRBV12-3/TRBV12-4; j_call: TRBJ2-1; d_call: NA; cdr3_aa: CASSLGEWSYNEQFF; cdr3_nt: TGTGCCAGCAGTTTAGGGGAGTGGTCCTACAATGAGCAGTTCTTC
clone_size: once; v_call: TRBV6-5; j_call: TRBJ1-3; d_call: NA; cdr3_aa: CASSYESSGNTIYF; cdr3_nt: TGTGCCAGCAGTTACGAGTCCTCTGGAAACACCATATATTTT
clone_size: NA; v_call: TRBV6-2/TRBV6-3; j_call: TRBJ2-3; d_call: NA; cdr3_aa: CASSYLRAWGSRGTDTQYF; cdr3_nt: TGTGCCAGCAGCTACCTCCGAGCTTGGGGAAGTCGGGGCACAGATACGCAGTATTTT